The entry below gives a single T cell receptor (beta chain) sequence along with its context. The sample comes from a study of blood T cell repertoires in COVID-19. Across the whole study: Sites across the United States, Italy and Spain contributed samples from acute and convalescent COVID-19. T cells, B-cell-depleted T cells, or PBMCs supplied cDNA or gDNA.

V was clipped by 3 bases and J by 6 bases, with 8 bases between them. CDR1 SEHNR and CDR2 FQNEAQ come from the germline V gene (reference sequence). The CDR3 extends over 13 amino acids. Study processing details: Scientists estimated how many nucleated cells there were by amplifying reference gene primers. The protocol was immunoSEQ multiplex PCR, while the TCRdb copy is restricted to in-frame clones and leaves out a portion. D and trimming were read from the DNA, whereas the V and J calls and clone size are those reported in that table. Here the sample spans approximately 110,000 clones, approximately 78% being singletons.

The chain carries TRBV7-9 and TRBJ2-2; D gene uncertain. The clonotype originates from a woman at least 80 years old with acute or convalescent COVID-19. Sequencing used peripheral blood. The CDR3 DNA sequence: TGTGCCAGCAGCTTGGAGTGGGCCGGGGAGCTGTTTTTT. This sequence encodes CASSLEWAGELFF.